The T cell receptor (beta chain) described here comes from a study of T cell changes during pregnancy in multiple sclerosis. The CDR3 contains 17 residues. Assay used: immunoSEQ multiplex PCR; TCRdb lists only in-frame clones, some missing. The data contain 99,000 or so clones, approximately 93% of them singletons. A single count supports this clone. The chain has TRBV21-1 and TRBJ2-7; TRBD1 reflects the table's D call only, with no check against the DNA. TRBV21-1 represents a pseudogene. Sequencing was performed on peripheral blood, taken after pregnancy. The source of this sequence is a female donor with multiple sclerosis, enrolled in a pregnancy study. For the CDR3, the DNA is TGTGCCAGCAGCAAAGGTTCTGCAGGGAAGGGTCGCTACGAGCAGTACTTC. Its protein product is CASSKGSAGKGRYEQYF.